One sample yielded the 21 T cell receptor beta chains listed below, sequenced in a study of CD8+ T cells in alopecia areata. Once RNA had been extracted, it was reverse transcribed into cDNA to act as the sequencing template. The data were produced by immunoSEQ multiplex PCR, yet TCRdb's version contains in-frame clones alone and is incomplete. Singletons are absent from the sample, which has roughly 110,000 clones. Material: lesional skin. These receptors were obtained from a C3H/HeJ mouse with alopecia areata. The mouse line has the MHC haplotype H2-k.

For this clone: These gene names are mouse names. From the germline J gene comes the end of the CDR3, since the read stops 4 residues before it. The gene calls are TRBV19 and TRBJ2-1; TRBD2 matches at 11 bases. Germline V lookup: CDR1 FNHDT, CDR2 SITEND (reference sequence). There are 15 residues in the CDR3. The V gene end was trimmed by 2 bases and the J gene end by 6 bases; junction bases not matched to a gene: 4. This CDR3 is CASSIRLGGFAEQFF. CDR3 DNA, as far as it was read: TGTGCCAGCAGTATTCGACTGGGGGGGTTTGCT.

A remark on this clone: The gene symbols are mouse symbols. CDR3 DNA, as far as it was read: TGTGCCAGCAGTATCCCCGCAGGGTCC. This encodes CASSIPAGS. The entire CDR3 reads CASSIPAGSDYTF. This chain joins TRBV19 and TRBJ1-2; D perhaps matches TRBD1 (5 bases). The read ends 4 residues early relative to the CDR3; the germline J gene fills the gap. The germline V gene has CDR1 FNHDT and CDR2 SITEND (reference sequence). The length of the CDR3 is 13 residues.

As to this clone: At residue 12, the TCRdb protein departs from the DNA translation, so the protein shown here was derived from the DNA itself. Gene names refer to mouse genes. The read halts 3 residues ahead of the CDR3 end, with the missing end drawn from the germline J gene. The rearrangement links TRBV13-3 to TRBJ1-3; D not resolved. With 0 bases removed from V and 0 bases from J, the gap between germline ends came to 7 bases. CDR1 and CDR2 from the germline V gene are NNHDY and SYVADS. This CDR3 is built from 15 residues. CDR3 DNA, as far as it was read: TGTGCCAGCAGTGATGGACTGAGTTCTGGAAATACG. As protein: CASSDGLSSGNT. The complete CDR3 reads CASSDGLSSGNTLYF. Supplemented by reference TRBV13-3 and TRBJ1-3, the full variable domain reads EAAVTQSPRSKVAVTGGKVTLSCHQTNNHDYMYWYRQDTGHGLRLIHYSYVADSTEKGDIPDGYKASRPSQENFSLILELASLSQTAVYFCASSDGLSSGNTLYFGEGSRLIVV.

This clone has more than one count but fewer than ten. Mouse germline and gene names are used. The read ends 4 residues early relative to the CDR3; the germline J gene fills the gap. The chain recombines TRBV17 with TRBJ2-5; D is ambiguous. Trimming cost V 4 bases and J 0 bases, with 5 bases left between them. The CDR3 runs to 13 residues. Germline V gives CDR1 MNHDT, CDR2 YYDKIL. CDR3 sequence: CASSTTNQDTQYF. The sequenced CDR3 bases are TGTGCTAGCAGTACCACAAACCAAGAC.

A remark on this clone: Gene names follow the mouse nomenclature. From the germline J gene comes the end of the CDR3, since the read stops 4 residues before it. The V gene is TRBV17, the J gene TRBJ2-3, with 11 bases fitting TRBD2. This CDR3 has 15 amino acids. Germline values: CDR1 MNHDT, CDR2 YYDKIL. Losses at the gene ends were 6 bases for V and 0 bases for J; bases not matched to a gene: 2. CDR3: CASSRDWGSAETLYF. The sequenced part of the CDR3 DNA is TGTGCTAGCAGCAGGGACTGGGGGAGTGCAGAA.

This clone has a count of ten or more. The gene symbols are mouse symbols. The DNA ends 4 residues before the CDR3 does, and the rest of the CDR3 is filled in from the germline J gene. This rearrangement joins TRBV13-1 to TRBJ1-4; 10 bases are shared with TRBD1. CDR1 NSHNY and CDR2 SYGAGN come from the germline V gene. The CDR3 is 15 residues long. With 0 bases clipped from V and 4 bases from J, the junction kept 0 bases outside the gene matches. Here the CDR3 reads CASSDGTGGNERLFF. Incomplete CDR3 DNA: TGTGCCAGCAGTGATGGGACAGGGGGCAACGAA.

A word on this clone: Mouse gene names and germline throughout. The sequence runs out 4 residues before the end of the CDR3; the remainder is reconstructed from the germline J gene. At the DNA level, this CDR3 is encoded by other sequences in the same sample as well. The gene calls are TRBV29 and TRBJ2-1, with a possible D match to TRBD1 (6 bases). CDR1 and CDR2 from the germline V gene are MSHET and SYDVDS. V dropped 3 bases and J dropped 1 base, with 10 bases sitting between them. The CDR3 runs to 15 residues. Partial CDR3 DNA: TGTGCTAGCAGTTTTCCGGGACAAAACTATGCT. Protein product: CASSFPGQNYA. The CDR3 reads in full as CASSFPGQNYAEQFF.

About this clone: The TCRdb protein fails to match the DNA translation at residue 13; the protein reported here was translated from the DNA. These gene names are mouse names. The CDR3 extends 3 residues past the end of the read, so its final part is completed from the germline J gene. The gene calls are TRBV1 and TRBJ1-6; tentative D call: TRBD1 (6 bases). TRBJ1-6 is marked as an open reading frame, function uncertain. Germline values: CDR1 NSQYPW, CDR2 LRSPGD (reference sequence). Trimming shortened V by 0 bases and J by 4 bases, and 10 bases separated the two germline ends. The length of the CDR3 is 16 residues. Incomplete CDR3 DNA: TGCACCTGCAGTGCAGATCAAACAGGGTATAATTCGCCC. This sequence encodes CTCSADQTGYNSP. The full-length CDR3 reads as CTCSADQTGYNSPLYF.

This clone has a handful of counts. Gene names are mouse gene names. The observed sequence ends 4 residues before the CDR3 terminus, with the missing tail filled in from the germline J gene. The J gene is TRBJ2-1, the V gene TRBV31; TRBD2 might be the D (6 bases). Germline CDR1 reads GKSSPN; CDR2 reads SITVG. Trimming removed 0 bases from V and 4 bases from J, with 10 bases in between. This CDR3 contains 14 residues. Here the CDR3 reads CAWSLAGVYAEQFF. The CDR3 DNA, read in part, is TGTGCCTGGAGTCTAGCTGGGGTTTATGCT.

This clone was recorded many times. Genes and germline come from the mouse. The CDR3 end lies 4 residues beyond the end of the read and is filled in from the germline J gene. The rearrangement uses TRBV13-3 and TRBJ2-4; 11 bases are shared with TRBD2. This CDR3 contains 16 residues. V trimming: 2 bases; J trimming: 0 bases; junction bases outside the gene matches: 2. Germline V gene lookup returns CDR1 NNHDY and CDR2 SYVADS. CDR3 sequence: CASSERDWGSQNTLYF. The covered CDR3 bases are TGTGCCAGCAGTGAGCGGGACTGGGGGAGTCAAAAC. Full variable domain (outside the CDR3, taken from reference TRBV13-3 and TRBJ2-4): EAAVTQSPRSKVAVTGGKVTLSCHQTNNHDYMYWYRQDTGHGLRLIHYSYVADSTEKGDIPDGYKASRPSQENFSLILELASLSQTAVYFCASSERDWGSQNTLYFGAGTRLSVL.

This clone occurred a few times. The gene names here belong to mouse. The sequence runs out 4 residues before the end of the CDR3; the remainder is reconstructed from the germline J gene. The chain recombines TRBV1 with TRBJ2-5; possible D gene TRBD1, 5 bases. This CDR3 contains 14 residues. The V end was cut by 4 bases, the J end by 0 bases, with 8 bases between. Per the germline V gene, CDR1 is NSQYPW and CDR2 is LRSPGD (reference sequence). The CDR3 region is CTCSGTKNQDTQYF. Incomplete CDR3 DNA: TGCACCTGCAGTGGGACAAAAAACCAAGAC.

There are a few counts of this clone. The listed genes are named as in mouse. From the germline J gene comes the end of the CDR3, since the read stops 4 residues before it. The chain combines TRBV29 with TRBJ2-7; 7 positions match TRBD2. CDR1 and CDR2 from the germline V gene are MSHET and SYDVDS. After removal of 2 bases from V and 2 bases from J, the junction contained 3 bases not matched to a gene. This CDR3 region has 14 residues. CDR3 DNA, as far as it was read: TGTGCTAGCAGTTTAACAGGACTGGCCTAT. Translating gives CASSLTGLAY. The complete CDR3 protein is CASSLTGLAYEQYF.

This clone was picked up a small number of times. Gene names are the mouse ones. The sequence runs out 4 residues before the end of the CDR3; the remainder is reconstructed from the germline J gene. This chain connects TRBV13-3 to TRBJ1-1, with TRBD1 as a possible D gene (5 bases). This CDR3 has 12 residues. V shed 5 bases and J shed 4 bases, with 9 bases lying between them. CDR1 is NNHDY, CDR2 SYVADS, per germline. CDR3 in amino acids: CASSRVGTEVFF. CDR3 DNA, as far as it was read: TGTGCCAGCAGCAGGGTGGGCACA.

About this clone itself: Germline and genes here are mouse. The read ends 4 residues early relative to the CDR3; the germline J gene fills the gap. The same CDR3 is also encoded by other DNA sequences in this sample. The chain joins TRBV13-3 to TRBJ1-1, with 7 bases that match TRBD1. Germline CDR1 is NNHDY and CDR2 is SYVADS. Germline trimming cut 2 bases from V and 1 base from J; bases unmatched to any gene: 5. This CDR3 is built from 15 residues. The CDR3 loop is CASSERGRANTEVFF. The sequenced part of the CDR3 DNA is TGTGCCAGCAGTGAAAGGGGGCGGGCGAACACA.

This clone was detected a few times. Mouse names are used for the genes. The read terminates 4 residues ahead of where the CDR3 ends, so the germline J gene completes it. The rearrangement links TRBV19 to TRBJ1-2, with TRBD1 matching over 10 bases. The ends lost 6 bases at V and 3 bases at J; junction bases unmatched: 2. Germline V CDR1 and CDR2: FNHDT, SITEND (reference sequence). This CDR3 has 13 residues. This CDR3 is CASKTGGDSDYTF. CDR3 DNA, as far as it was read: TGTGCCAGCAAGACAGGGGGCGACTCC.

The sample holds a few counts of this clone. The germline and genes are mouse ones. The read comes to an end 4 residues before the CDR3 does, leaving the germline J gene to fill in the end. The V and J genes are TRBV13-3 and TRBJ1-1, with D unclear. The CDR3 sequence is 12 residues long. The V gene's germline CDR1 is NNHDY and CDR2 SYVADS. The DNA read from the CDR3 is TGTGCCAGCAGTGCAAAGACACCA. It codes for CASSAKTP. The full CDR3 sequence reads CASSAKTPEVFF.

To note about this clone: The gene names given are mouse names. The sequenced fragment ends 4 residues before the CDR3 boundary, so the rest is inferred from the germline J gene. The chain has TRBV17 and TRBJ2-7; 10 bases line up with TRBD1. This CDR3 has 15 amino acids. CDR1 is MNHDT, CDR2 YYDKIL, per germline. Partial CDR3 DNA: TGTGCTAGCAGTAACTCCCCGGGACAGGGGTAT. Its translation is CASSNSPGQGY. The complete CDR3 reads CASSNSPGQGYEQYF.

A word on this clone: This likely came from a read error, as a far larger clone is one base away. The gene symbols are mouse symbols. With the read ending 4 residues before the CDR3 end, the germline J gene is used to fill in that end. The chain has TRBV19 and TRBJ1-1; 12 bases are shared with TRBD1. The CDR3 extends over 14 amino acids. CDR1 is FNHDT, CDR2 SITEND, per germline (reference sequence). The sequenced part of the CDR3 DNA is TGTGCCAGCAGGGCCCGGGACAGGGGGCGA. Translation: CASRARDRGR. The complete CDR3 sequence is CASRARDRGREVFF.

This clone was counted at least ten times. These gene names are mouse names. CDR3 region: CASSERGARSAETLYF. CDR3 bases read: TGTGCCAGCAGTGAACGGGGGGCGCGTAGTGCAGAA. The chain carries TRBV13-3 and TRBJ2-3, with a weak D call TRBD2 (7 bases). The read gets to within 4 residues of the CDR3 end, and the germline J gene fills in the rest. Germline CDR1 and CDR2: NNHDY and SYVADS. The CDR3 spans 16 residues. Deletions cut 2 bases from V and 0 bases from J, with 13 bases between.

This clone was seen only a few times. Here the gene names and germline are mouse. CDR3 region: CASSRDWGSSYEQYF. CDR3 DNA (partial): TGTGCAAGCAGTCGGGACTGGGGGTCCTCCTAT. The gene calls are TRBV16 and TRBJ2-7; TRBD2 matches at 11 bases. The read stops 4 residues short of the end of the CDR3; the missing end is completed from the germline J gene. Germline CDR1 and CDR2: SGHSA and FRNQAP. With 6 bases clipped from V and 0 bases from J, the junction kept 4 bases outside the gene matches. The CDR3 sequence is 15 residues long.

Comment on this clone: Genes and germline come from the mouse. The sequence runs out 4 residues before the end of the CDR3; the remainder is reconstructed from the germline J gene. The chain carries TRBV13-1 and TRBJ2-1; 11 positions match TRBD2. Trimming took 7 bases from V and 0 from J; bases not matched to a gene: 3. This CDR3 contains 15 residues. Per the germline V gene, CDR1 is NSHNY and CDR2 is SYGAGN. The CDR3 sequence: CASRLGGNNYAEQFF. Partial CDR3 DNA: TGTGCCAGCCGACTGGGGGGGAATAACTATGCT.